This T cell receptor (beta chain) derives from a study of post-analysis software for immune sequencing data. Researchers reported that TCR beta cDNA libraries carried unique molecular identifiers. Some 500,000 cDNA molecules were obtained from around 1 to 10 million T cells. In TCRdb, the PCR reads were re-called with MiXCR into one record per CDR3 protein. The sample includes about 260,000 distinct CDR3 sequences, just over 35% of them seen just once. Remarks on this clonotype: Its antigen is as yet unknown.

Study-level findings and limits: When patients were compared with controls, about five TRBV segments were more frequent, TRBV5-6, TRBV5-1 and TRBV20-1 among them.

J lost 5 bases, V lost 4 bases, and 18 bases had no gene match. Looked up from germline, CDR1 is MNHEY and CDR2 is SVGEGT. The CDR3 extends over 20 amino acids. The specimen was blood. The chain has TRBV6-2 or TRBV6-3 and TRBJ2-3; 13 bases match TRBD2. The sequence derives from a girl between 10 and 17 years old with multiple sclerosis. CDR3 coding DNA: TGTGCCAGCAGTTTCCGGACTAGCGGGGGCCAAAGGCGGATAGGAGATACGCAGTATTTT. Residues: CASSFRTSGGQRRIGDTQYF.